This T cell receptor (beta chain) was identified in a study of blood T cell repertoires in COVID-19. Study-level background: From T cells, B-cell-depleted T cells, or PBMCs came the material, which was cDNA or gDNA.

Authors' data handling: Nucleated cell number was recorded as an estimate derived from reference gene primer amplification. Here immunoSEQ multiplex PCR was the method, and the copy in TCRdb shows in-frame clones only, minus some. V and J calls plus clone size are reproduced from that table; the DNA served to infer D and trimming. The profile covers a few hundred thousand clones, with approximately 89% appearing a single time and under 11% taken by the ten largest. V was trimmed by 7 bases and J by 6 bases, leaving 19 bases between them. Germline CDR1 SGHRS, CDR2 YFSETQ. This CDR3 is built from 15 residues.

The origin of this receptor is a woman aged 25-40 years with COVID-19, enrolled during active disease. Sequencing was carried out using peripheral blood. The V gene is TRBV5-1, the J gene TRBJ1-4; possible D gene TRBD1, 6 bases. The CDR3 reads CASGKGWGRDEKLFF. For the CDR3, the DNA is TGCGCCAGCGGCAAGGGATGGGGGCGAGATGAAAAACTGTTTTTT.